The sequence of this T cell receptor (beta chain) was determined in a study of post-analysis software for immune sequencing data. The study, taken as a whole, reports: Compared against controls, patients with multiple sclerosis displayed significantly lower normalized Chao1 diversity. TRBV5-6, TRBV5-1 and TRBV20-1 were among several TRBV segments more frequent in patients than controls.

Unique molecular identifiers were present in the TCR beta cDNA libraries. Around 500,000 cDNA molecules were obtained from roughly 1 to 10 million T cells. TCRdb re-derived calls from the PCR reads in MiXCR, one entry per CDR3 protein. The table has hundreds of thousands of distinct CDR3 sequences, less than 40% seen once. The V gene lost 0 bases and the J gene lost 7 bases, with 9 bases spanning the gap. Germline assignment: CDR1 MNHEY and CDR2 SMNVEV (reference sequence). The CDR3 loop spans 13 amino acids. Details on this clonotype: Its matching antigen is unknown.

This clonotype originated in a girl between 5 and 17 years old with multiple sclerosis. Sequenced: blood. This chain links TRBV27 with TRBJ1-1; D unclear. CDR3 in DNA: TGTGCCAGCAGTTTATCGTACAACCTTGAAGCTTTCTTT. Translation gives CASSLSYNLEAFF.